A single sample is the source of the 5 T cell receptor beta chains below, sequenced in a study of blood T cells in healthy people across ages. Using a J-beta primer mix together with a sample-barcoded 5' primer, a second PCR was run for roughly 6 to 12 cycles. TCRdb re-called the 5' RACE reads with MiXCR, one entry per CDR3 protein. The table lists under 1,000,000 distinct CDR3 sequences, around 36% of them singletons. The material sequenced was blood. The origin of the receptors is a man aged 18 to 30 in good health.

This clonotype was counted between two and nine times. The CDR3 here is CASSQDSDSTYEQYF. The CDR3 nucleotides read TGCGCCAGCAGCCAAGATTCGGACTCAACCTATGAGCAGTACTTC. V is TRBV4-3 and J is TRBJ2-5, with TRBD2 as a possible D gene (5 bases). The CDR3 has 15 residues. The germline gives CDR1 LGHNA, CDR2 YSLEER. Trimming removed 0 bases from V and 11 bases from J, with 19 bases in between.

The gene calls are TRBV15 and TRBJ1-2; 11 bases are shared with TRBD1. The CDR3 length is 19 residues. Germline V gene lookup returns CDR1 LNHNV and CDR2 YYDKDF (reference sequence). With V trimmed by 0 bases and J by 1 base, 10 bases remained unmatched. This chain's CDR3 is CATSRDLRTGGRLNYGYTF. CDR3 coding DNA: TGTGCCACCAGCAGAGATCTCAGGACAGGGGGCCGACTTAACTATGGCTACACCTTC.

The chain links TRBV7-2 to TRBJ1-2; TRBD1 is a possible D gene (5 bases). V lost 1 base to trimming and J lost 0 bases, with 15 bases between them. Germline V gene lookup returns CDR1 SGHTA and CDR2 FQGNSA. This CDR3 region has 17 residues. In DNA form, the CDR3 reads TGTGCCAGCAGCTTAGTATTGGACATAGGAGCTAACTATGGCTACACCTTC. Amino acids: CASSLVLDIGANYGYTF.

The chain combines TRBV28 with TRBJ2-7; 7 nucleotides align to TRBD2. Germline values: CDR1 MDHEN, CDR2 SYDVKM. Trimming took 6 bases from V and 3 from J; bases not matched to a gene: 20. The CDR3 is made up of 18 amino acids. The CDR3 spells CASSPPGPGLGMVYEQYF. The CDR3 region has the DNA TGTGCCAGCAGCCCTCCTGGGCCTGGACTAGGAATGGTCTACGAGCAGTACTTC.

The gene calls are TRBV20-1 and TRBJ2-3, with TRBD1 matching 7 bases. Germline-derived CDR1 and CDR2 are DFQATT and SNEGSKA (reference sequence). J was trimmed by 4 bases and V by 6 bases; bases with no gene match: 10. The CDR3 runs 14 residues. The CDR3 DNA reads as TGCAGTGCCCCCAAGGGGGCAGCCTCAGATACGCAGTATTTT. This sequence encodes CSAPKGAASDTQYF.